The present T cell receptor (beta chain) was sequenced within a study of blood T cell repertoires in COVID-19. Study background: COVID-19 samples collected from the United States, Italy and Spain covered acute and convalescent phases. The analysed material was cDNA or gDNA that came from T cells, B-cell-depleted T cells, or PBMCs.

The data were produced by immunoSEQ multiplex PCR, yet TCRdb's version contains in-frame clones alone and is incomplete. The sample yields 200,000 or so clones, around 85% seen once. Sequencing was done on a sample of peripheral blood. This TCR came from a man aged 60 to 75 with acute or convalescent COVID-19.

The CDR3 DNA reads as TGTGCCAGTAGTCCCCGGGGAGGAGGAAATCAGCCCCAGCATTTT. Translating it yields CASSPRGGGNQPQHF. This chain joins TRBV19 and TRBJ1-5; D uncertain. V gave up 5 bases and J gave up 4 bases, with 15 bases separating them. Germline CDR1 reads LNHDA; CDR2 reads SQIVND (reference sequence). The CDR3 sequence is 15 residues long.